This is a list of T cell receptor beta chains from one sample in a study of T cell responses to AZD1222 COVID-19 vaccine. Libraries were prepared by immunoSEQ multiplex PCR; TCRdb keeps only in-frame clonotypes and omits some of them. The data show more than 100,000 clones, 92% seen once. The source was peripheral blood, collected on day 0 of AZD1222 vaccination. Receptor source: an adult in good health. The CDR3 runs from the conserved cysteine through the conserved F or W. The order of the fields is V gene, D gene, clone size, J gene, CDR3 DNA, CDR3 protein. The D gene is left open where the match is weak. Size values are once, few and many counts, or a class for expanded clones, and some rows have none.

TRBV11-2,-,few,TRBJ2-2,TGTGCCAGCAGCTTAGTATCTCAGGGAGCCGGGGAGCTGTTTTTT,CASSLVSQGAGELFF
TRBV28,TRBD1,-,TRBJ1-1,TGTGCCAGCAGGTACTCAGGGGGGACTGAAGCTTTCTTT,CASRYSGGTEAFF
TRBV6-6,-,-,TRBJ1-1,TGTGCCAGCAGTTACTCGTCCCAGCGGGGGGACACTGAAGCTTTCTTT,CASSYSSQRGDTEAFF
TRBV13,TRBD1,once,TRBJ2-7,TGTGCCAGCAGCCCCCGGGACAGCGATTACGAGCAGTACTTC,CASSPRDSDYEQYF
TRBV5-6,-,-,TRBJ1-3,TGTGCCAGCAGCTTCGTGGGCTCTGGAAACACCATATATTTT,CASSFVGSGNTIYF
TRBV15,-,few,TRBJ2-3,TGTGCCACCGAAGGGACCGTACGCACAGATACGCAGTATTTT,CATEGTVRTDTQYF
TRBV15,-,-,TRBJ1-4,TGTGCCACCAGCAGCGAGGTCGTCCGTGAAAAACTGTTTTTT,CATSSEVVREKLFF
TRBV27,TRBD1,-,TRBJ2-7,TGTGCCACGGGACAGGGCTTCTCGCCCTACGAGCAGTACTTC,CATGQGFSPYEQYF
TRBV12-3/TRBV12-4,-,-,TRBJ2-2,TGTGCCAGCAGTTTCCCCGGGGAGCTGTTTTTT,CASSFPGELFF
TRBV2,TRBD1,-,TRBJ1-2,TGTGCCAGCAGTCTACAGGGGGCGGTGGATGGCTACACCTTC,CASSLQGAVDGYTF
TRBV5-6,-,-,TRBJ1-6,TGTGCCAGCAGCGACGACAGGCTCAATTTGCCCCTCCACTTT,CASSDDRLNLPLHF
TRBV7-9,-,-,TRBJ1-5,TGTGCCAGCAGCTTAGTGGGGGATCAGCCCCAGCATTTT,CASSLVGDQPQHF
TRBV19,-,-,TRBJ1-5,TGTGCCAGTAGTGGGGTCACAGGATTTTCGGGTCAGCCCCAGCATTTT,CASSGVTGFSGQPQHF
TRBV15,-,-,TRBJ1-5,TGTGCCACCAGCAGAGGGGAGGTAGGCAATCAGCCCCAGCATTTT,CATSRGEVGNQPQHF
TRBV29-1,TRBD1,-,TRBJ2-2,TGCAGCGTTCTTGACAGGGAAAACACCGGGGAGCTGTTTTTT,CSVLDRENTGELFF